A single sample is the source of the 2 T cell receptor beta chains below, sequenced in a study of T-cell memory formation after mild COVID-19. From the 5' RACE reads, TCRdb called clonotypes with MiXCR, one entry per CDR3 protein. The table shows fewer than 30,000 distinct CDR3 sequences, with about 12% occurring only once. What was sequenced was PBMCs or a T cell subset sorted from them (not recorded which). These receptors all come from an adult woman who had mild COVID-19 (a few samples of this study predate the infection). Cell type and time point are not known.

This clonotype was recorded many times. CDR3 nucleotide sequence: TGTGCCAGCAGTTACGGGGCTGAAGAGACCCAGTACTTC. This codes for CASSYGAEETQYF. The rearrangement links TRBV6-2 or TRBV6-3 to TRBJ2-5; possibly TRBD1 for D (5 bases). The CDR3 extends over 13 amino acids. V lost 2 bases and J lost 3, with 7 bases in between. Looked up from germline, CDR1 is MNHEY and CDR2 is SVGEGT.

The sample holds one count of this clonotype. The chain is built from TRBV6-6 and TRBJ2-3; 8 bases map to TRBD1. The germline V gene encodes CDR1 MNHNY and CDR2 SVGAGI (reference sequence). CDR3 length: 14 amino acids. V trimming: 5 bases; J trimming: 3 bases; junction bases outside the gene matches: 4. Here the CDR3 reads CASSRRTGTDTQYF. The DNA of the CDR3 is TGTGCCAGCAGTCGTAGGACAGGGACAGATACGCAGTATTTT.